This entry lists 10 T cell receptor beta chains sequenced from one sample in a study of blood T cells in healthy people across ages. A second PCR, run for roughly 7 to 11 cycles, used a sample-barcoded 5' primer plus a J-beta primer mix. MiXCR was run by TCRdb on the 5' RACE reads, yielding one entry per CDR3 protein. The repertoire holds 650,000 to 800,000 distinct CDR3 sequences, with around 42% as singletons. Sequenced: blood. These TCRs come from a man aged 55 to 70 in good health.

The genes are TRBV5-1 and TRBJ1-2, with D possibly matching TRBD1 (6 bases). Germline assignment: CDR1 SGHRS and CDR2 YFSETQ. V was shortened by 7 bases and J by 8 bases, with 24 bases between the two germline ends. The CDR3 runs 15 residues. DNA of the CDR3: TGCGCCAGCGGCCCCCCCGGGACAACCAAGGGAGGCTACACCTTC. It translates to CASGPPGTTKGGYTF.

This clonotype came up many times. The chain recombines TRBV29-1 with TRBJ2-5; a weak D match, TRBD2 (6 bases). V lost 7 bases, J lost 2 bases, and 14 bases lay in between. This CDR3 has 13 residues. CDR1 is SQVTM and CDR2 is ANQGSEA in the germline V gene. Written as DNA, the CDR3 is TGCAGCGCGGCGGGGTCGGGACAAGAGACCCAGTACTTC. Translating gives CSAAGSGQETQYF.

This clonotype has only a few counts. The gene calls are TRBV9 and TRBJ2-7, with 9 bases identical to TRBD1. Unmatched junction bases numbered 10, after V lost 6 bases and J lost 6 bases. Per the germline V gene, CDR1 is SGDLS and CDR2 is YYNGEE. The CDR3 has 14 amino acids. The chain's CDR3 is CASTTGTGSTEQYF. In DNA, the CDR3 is TGTGCCAGCACGACGGGGACAGGGAGTACCGAGCAGTACTTC.

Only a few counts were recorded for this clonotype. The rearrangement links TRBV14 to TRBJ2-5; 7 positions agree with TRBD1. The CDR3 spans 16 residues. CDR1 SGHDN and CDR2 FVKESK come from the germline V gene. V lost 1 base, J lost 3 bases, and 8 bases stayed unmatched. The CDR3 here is CASSQGSGTVKETQYF. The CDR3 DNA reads TGTGCCAGCAGCCAAGGCTCCGGGACAGTGAAAGAGACCCAGTACTTC.

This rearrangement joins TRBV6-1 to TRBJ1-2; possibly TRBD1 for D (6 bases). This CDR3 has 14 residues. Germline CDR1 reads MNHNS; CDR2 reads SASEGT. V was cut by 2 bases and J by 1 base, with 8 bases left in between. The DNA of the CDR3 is TGTGCCAGCAGTGAACAGGGGATTAACTATGGCTACACCTTC. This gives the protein CASSEQGINYGYTF.

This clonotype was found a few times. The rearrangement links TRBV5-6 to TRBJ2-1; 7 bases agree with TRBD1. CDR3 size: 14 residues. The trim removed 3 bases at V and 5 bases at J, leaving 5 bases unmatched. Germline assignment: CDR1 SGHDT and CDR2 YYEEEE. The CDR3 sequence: CASSSTGLDNEQFF. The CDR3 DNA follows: TGTGCCAGCAGCTCGACAGGGCTCGACAATGAGCAGTTCTTC.

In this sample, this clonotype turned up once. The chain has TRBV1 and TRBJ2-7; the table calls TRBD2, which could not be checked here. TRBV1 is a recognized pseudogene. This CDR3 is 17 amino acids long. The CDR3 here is CTSSRASGGNSCYEQYF. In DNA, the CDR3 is TGCACCAGCAGCAGAGCTAGCGGGGGGAACTCGTGCTACGAGCAGTACTTC.

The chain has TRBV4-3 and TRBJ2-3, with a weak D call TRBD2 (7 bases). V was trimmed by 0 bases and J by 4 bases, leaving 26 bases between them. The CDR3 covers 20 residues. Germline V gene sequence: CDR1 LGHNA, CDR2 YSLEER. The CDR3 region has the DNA TGCGCCAGCAGCCAAGAAGTATTCGACGTGTACACGGGGGGCCCAGATACGCAGTATTTT. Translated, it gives CASSQEVFDVYTGGPDTQYF.

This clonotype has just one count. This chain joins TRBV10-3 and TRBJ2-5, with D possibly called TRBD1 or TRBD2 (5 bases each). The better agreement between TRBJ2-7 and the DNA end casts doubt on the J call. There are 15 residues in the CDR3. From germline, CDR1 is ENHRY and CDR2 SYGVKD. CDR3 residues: CAISESGPGSSEQYF. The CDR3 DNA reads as TGTGCCATCAGTGAGTCGGGACCGGGGAGTAGCGAGCAGTACTTC.

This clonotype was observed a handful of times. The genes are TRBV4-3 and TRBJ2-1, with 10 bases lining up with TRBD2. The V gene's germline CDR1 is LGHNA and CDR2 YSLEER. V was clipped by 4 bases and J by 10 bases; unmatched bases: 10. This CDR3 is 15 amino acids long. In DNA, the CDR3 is TGCGCCAGCAGCCCCCTAGCGGGGGCGAACGGCGAGCAGTTCTTC. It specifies CASSPLAGANGEQFF.